This TCR beta chain was sequenced during a study of Graves' ophthalmopathy and Graves' hyperthyroidism. About the research overall: The term stable hyperthyroidism indicated an absence of ophthalmopathy within 18 months of follow-up.

Using RNA transcripts, the TCR beta CDR3 regions were amplified. First-round RT-PCR employed HTBI primers, with a second-round multiplex PCR after it. TCRdb processed the multiplex PCR reads anew with MiXCR; each CDR3 protein has one entry. The sample gives around 1.1 million distinct CDR3 sequences, 35% to 40% of which show up once; 11% is in the top ten. General observations from the study: Most thyroid clonotypes expanded beyond 0.001 frequency were also found in blood. Its predictions of ophthalmopathy progression gave the model 70.59% sensitivity and roughly 76% specificity.

V was pared by 0 bases and J by 6 bases, with 13 bases between. CDR3 length: 16 amino acids. Germline values: CDR1 SGDLS, CDR2 YYNGEE. There are many counts of this clonotype. Its antigen is as yet unknown. Aged 18 to 65, hyperthyroidism patients had new diagnoses of under 2 months' duration. Sequencing used peripheral blood or thyroid tissue (not recorded which). V is TRBV9 and J is TRBJ1-6; D is possibly TRBD1 (5 bases). The sequence came from an adult man with Graves' hyperthyroidism. This CDR3 reads CASSVAQEGLNSPLHF. For the CDR3, the DNA is TGTGCCAGCAGCGTAGCACAGGAGGGGCTTAATTCACCCCTCCACTTT.